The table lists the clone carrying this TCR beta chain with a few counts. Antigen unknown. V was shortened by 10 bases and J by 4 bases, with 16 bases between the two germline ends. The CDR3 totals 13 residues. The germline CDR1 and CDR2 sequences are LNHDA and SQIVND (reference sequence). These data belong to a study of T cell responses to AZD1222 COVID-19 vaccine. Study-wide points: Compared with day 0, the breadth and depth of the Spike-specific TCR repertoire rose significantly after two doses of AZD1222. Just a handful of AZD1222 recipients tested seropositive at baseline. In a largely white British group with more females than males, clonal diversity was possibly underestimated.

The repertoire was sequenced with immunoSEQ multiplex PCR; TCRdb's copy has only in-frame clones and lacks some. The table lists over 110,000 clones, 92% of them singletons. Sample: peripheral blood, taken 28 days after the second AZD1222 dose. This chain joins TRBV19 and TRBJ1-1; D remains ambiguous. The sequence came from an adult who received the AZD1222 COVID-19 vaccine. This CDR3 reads CATWGGLSTEAFF. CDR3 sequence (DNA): TGTGCCACCTGGGGAGGACTTTCCACTGAAGCTTTCTTT.